The entry below gives a single T cell receptor (beta chain) sequence along with its context. What this receptor recognizes is not known. Per-base quality was not reported, and no clone a single base away is much larger than it. This sample is part of a study of cytotoxic CD8 clonotypes in ibrutinib-treated CLL (dated by TCRdb to the early 2020s). About the investigation overall: In this cohort, some 16 patients were treatment-naive and approximately twelve were relapsed/refractory, while around 18 had unmutated IGHV. Partial responses were observed in about 25 patients and complete responses in 2; after a median follow-up of around 68 months, remission was maintained in 15 or so patients and progression was observed in approximately 12. Response samples were obtained after a median of roughly 13 months of treatment, with a range of about 6 to 36 months. On average, each sample yielded roughly 260,000 productive templates and about 95,000 productive rearrangements. Longitudinal samples were available for about 30% of the roughly 86 trial participants. Cryopreserved peripheral blood mononuclear cells were collected before treatment, at response, and at either disease progression or sustained remission. Every sample from remission and from progressive disease was obtained while the patients were still on ibrutinib.

On a MiSeq, deep resolution sequencing aimed for a depth between 1 in 1 million and 1 in 200,000 T cells, with each clonotype covered 10x on average. The immunoSEQ hsTCRB Kit was used to generate the TCR beta libraries. As for the authors' bioinformatics: Data were analyzed with ImmunoSEQ Data Assistant and ImmunoSEQ Analyzer, with V, D and J genes assigned per IMGT definitions. Clonality was computed as one minus normalized Shannon entropy of productive rearrangement frequencies, ranging from 0 to 1. Public clonotype analysis was restricted to overrepresented clonotypes comprising at least 0.05% of each patient's repertoire. Fewer than 15 repertoires from age-matched healthy donors, obtained from immuneACCESS, served as clonality controls. Imported from immuneACCESS, the table was reduced by TCRdb to in-frame sequences with V and J called. These copies leave out some clones; in studies compared against another copy, an unresolved V gene accounts for under half, and the cause of the remainder is not known. V, J and clone size reflect that table, while D and trimming were determined from the DNA. For this sample there are 200,000 to 250,000 clones; 79% appear just once. The ten largest clones take up over 9.5% of the sample.

Findings and caveats that apply to the study as a whole: At ibrutinib response clonality went up, during sustained remission it held steady, and at progression it dropped back toward baseline. Public clonotypes were found to be uncommon and were observed to contract or remain stable during treatment; the increase in clonality was shown to reflect expansion of private clonotypes at ibrutinib response. Baseline clonality exceeded that of age-matched healthy donors and correlated strongly with circulating CD8+ T-cell counts. Sampling times were not matched between sustained-remission and progressing patients, and lymph node repertoires were not studied.

The time point label for this specimen denotes: roughly 12 months on ibrutinib. For TCR beta library preparation, approximately 2.2 micrograms of genomic DNA were isolated from cryopreserved PBMCs. High-throughput TCR beta sequencing was performed on longitudinal blood samples from CLL patients receiving ibrutinib monotherapy. The patients took part in an open-label, single-center phase 2 trial of ibrutinib monotherapy. From cysteine to phenylalanine, the CDR3 is 15 amino acids long. CDR3 DNA only is kept here, 45 bases in frame from base 1. The germline ends are 12 bases apart after V is trimmed by 2 bases and J by 4 bases. In the germline V gene (reference sequence), CDR1 corresponds to LNHNV and CDR2 to YYDKDF.

The TCR was taken from a human donor with chronic lymphocytic leukemia. The chain couples TRBV15 to TRBJ1-3; TRBD1 might be the D gene, on 6 matching bases. The sample consisted of PBMCs, taken after 12 months of ibrutinib treatment. The DNA is TGTGCCACCAGCAGATCCCGAGGACAGGGAAACACCATATATTTT. This is translated as CATSRSRGQGNTIYF.